This T cell receptor beta chain was sequenced for a study of early T cells in non-severe SARS-CoV-2 infection (dated by TCRdb to the early 2020s). At the level of the whole study: Because TCR sequencing relied on bulk RNA taken from unsorted whole blood, pairing of alpha and beta chains was not possible. General findings and caveats noted by the study authors: VDJdb matching was skewed toward anti-spike CD8 responses, so virus-specific expansions were likely underestimated and private and CD4 specificities were missed.

From its cysteine to its phenylalanine, the CDR3 spans 14 amino acids. The DNA shown is the 42-base CDR3, in frame from base 1. V loses 7 bases, J loses 4 bases, and the germline ends lie 16 bases apart. CDR1 and CDR2 are drawn from the germline V gene: SGHTA, FQGNSA. The sample holds a few counts of this clonotype. Its recognized antigen is unknown. Base qualities are missing; no much larger clone stands one base away. The library relied on 5' RACE. These reads were obtained on a NextSeq 500. To correct for sequencing error and PCR bias, the TCR library protocol tagged individual cDNA molecules with unique molecular identifiers. Sequencing covered both TCR alpha and beta chains, and within each sample the abundances of alpha and beta sequences were tightly co-correlated. The source study handled its data this way. V gene, J gene and CDR3 annotation of TCR sequences was performed with Decombinator V4. TCRs were defined as expanded if a significant change between any two time points was detected under a Poisson model with p below 0.0001. TCR abundances were normalised to the total number of TCRs sequenced per sample and were expressed as counts per million. TRAV1-2 paired with TRAJ12, TRAJ20 or TRAJ33 defined MAIT TCRs, while TRAV10 paired with TRAJ18 defined iNKT TCRs. VDJdb, accessed 1 November 2021, was searched for CMV, EBV and SARS-CoV-2 annotated TCRs, with TCRs annotated for multiple antigens excluded. TCRdb took the public reads, trimmed them with fastp at Q25, ran MiXCR for clone calling and kept in-frame beta chains. Rows merge per CDR3 protein into single entries with the most common DNA and genes. It is TCRdb's table, rather than the study itself, that gives the V and J calls and clone size. Within this sample are under 75,000 distinct CDR3 sequences, with about 12% of them counted one time only. Almost 8.5% of the sample belongs to the ten largest clones.

A case-control design nested within a healthcare worker cohort in London, UK, was used, with weekly nasopharyngeal swab PCR tests and blood sampling performed. Healthcare workers were enrolled in the week of the UK lockdown, from 23 to 31 March 2020, and were followed every week for up to roughly 15 weeks. Input material: whole blood. The rearranged chain carries TRBV7-2 and TRBJ1-2; no D gene call is confident. This clonotype was sampled from an adult who was a healthcare worker with PCR-confirmed SARS-CoV-2 infection or an uninfected control (not recorded which). The bases read TGTGCCAGCAATCCCGGTTCTCCTCTCTATGGCTACACCTTC. Its translation reads: CASNPGSPLYGYTF.